A selection of T cell receptor beta chains follows, all from one sample in a study of OX40 agonist ivuxolimab in advanced cancers. Produced via immunoSEQ multiplex PCR; TCRdb's table is partial and in-frame only. Among roughly 77,000 clones, 75% to 90% were seen once, and the ten largest hold approximately 2.3%. Sequences were derived from CD4+ or CD8+ T cells sorted from blood, sampled in a trial of the OX40 agonist ivuxolimab. These receptors originate from an adult with an advanced solid tumor such as melanoma, head and neck, liver or kidney cancer. The CDR3 runs from the conserved cysteine through the conserved F or W. The order of the fields is clone size, V gene, J gene, CDR3 length, D gene, CDR3 DNA, CDR3 protein. D genes are given only for firm matches. Clone size is not always given. Where it is, it says once, few, many or a class for expanded clones.

-,TRBV28,TRBJ2-5,14,TRBD1,TGTGCCAGCAGTATAACAGGGGTCCGAGAGACCCAGTACTTC,CASSITGVRETQYF
-,TRBV9,TRBJ1-1,12,-,TGTGCCAGCAGCGTAGGTGACACTGAAGCTTTCTTT,CASSVGDTEAFF
-,TRBV29-1,TRBJ2-7,15,TRBD1,TGCAGCGTAATGGGACAGGGTGTTGGCTCGGACGAGCAGTACTTC,CSVMGQGVGSDEQYF
-,TRBV4-1,TRBJ1-4,17,-,TGCGCCAGCAGCCTTATGGGGTGGGGTGCAACTAATGAAAAACTGTTTTTT,CASSLMGWGATNEKLFF
-,TRBV2,TRBJ1-5,15,-,TGTGCCAGCAGTGTGGGGGGGAATAGCAATCAGCCCCAGCATTTT,CASSVGGNSNQPQHF
-,TRBV6-1,TRBJ2-7,11,-,TGTGCCAGCAGCCCGGCCTTCGAGCAGTACTTC,CASSPAFEQYF
-,TRBV5-6,TRBJ2-4,19,-,TGTGCCAGCAGCTTTCGTAATACTGACTGGGAGCTAGCCAAAAACATTCAGTACTTC,CASSFRNTDWELAKNIQYF
-,TRBV5-5,TRBJ1-6,16,-,TGTGCCAGGGCGGGCACTCGGGGGATCGGCAATTCACCCCTCCACTTT,CARAGTRGIGNSPLHF
few,TRBV18,TRBJ2-1,14,-,TGTGCCAGCTCACCATTTGACCGCGGCAATGAGCAGTTCTTC,CASSPFDRGNEQFF
-,TRBV7-3,TRBJ2-1,13,-,TGTGCCAGCAGCTTAACACAGGAAAATGAGCAGTTCTTC,CASSLTQENEQFF
-,TRBV7-6,TRBJ1-1,15,TRBD1,TGTGCCAGCAGCTTCAGTTGGGACAGCTACACTGAAGCTTTCTTT,CASSFSWDSYTEAFF
-,TRBV7-2,TRBJ1-6,14,-,TGTGCCAGCAGCCTCAGGGAATTAGGTTCACCCCTCCACTTT,CASSLRELGSPLHF
-,TRBV4-1,TRBJ1-1,13,-,TGCGCCAGCAGCCAAGCGAGGCTGGGCAAAGCTTTCTTT,CASSQARLGKAFF
-,TRBV18,TRBJ1-2,13,-,TGTGCCAGCTCACCCGACGGGGATTATGGCTACACCTTC,CASSPDGDYGYTF
once,TRBV5-1,TRBJ1-4,14,-,TGCGCCAGCAGCTTGCAGGGGCCGGGTGAAAAACTGTTTTTT,CASSLQGPGEKLFF
once,TRBV2,TRBJ1-1,15,-,TGTGCCAGCAGTGATAAGGCCAGGGCGAACACTGAAGCTTTCTTT,CASSDKARANTEAFF